The 20 T cell receptor beta chains in this list originate from one sample, sequenced in a study of post-analysis software for immune sequencing data. Broader study findings: With TRBV5-6, TRBV5-1 and TRBV20-1 included, about five TRBV segments were more frequent in patients than in controls.

Antigens of these TCRs are unknown. Presence of unique molecular identifiers characterized the TCR beta cDNA libraries. MiXCR was run by TCRdb on the PCR reads, yielding one entry per CDR3 protein. The sample contains roughly 730,000 distinct CDR3 sequences, about 27% of which appear only once. Specimen: blood. The receptors were sampled from a girl aged 5-17 years with multiple sclerosis.

CDR3 region: CASSLLTRDFLAKNIQYF. The CDR3 region has the DNA TGTGCCAGCAGCTTGTTAACCAGGGATTTCCTAGCCAAAAACATTCAGTACTTC. The J gene is TRBJ2-4, the V gene TRBV5-6; possible D gene TRBD1, 5 bases. The V and J ends lost 1 base and 0 bases respectively, with 17 bases between them. Germline values: CDR1 SGHDT, CDR2 YYEEEE. The CDR3 covers 18 residues.

The chain is built from TRBV4-3 and TRBJ2-3; D possibly corresponds to TRBD2 (6 bases). The V end was cut by 0 bases, the J end by 2 bases, with 18 bases between. The CDR3 totals 18 residues. Germline V gene lookup returns CDR1 LGHNA and CDR2 YSLEER. CDR3 DNA sequence: TGCGCCAGCAGCCAAGATCTTGGAGGGCAAGTCATCACAGATACGCAGTATTTT. Its protein product is CASSQDLGGQVITDTQYF.

V gene TRBV28 combines with J gene TRBJ2-1, with a weak D call TRBD1 (6 bases). CDR1 and CDR2 (germline): MDHEN, SYDVKM. Trimming cost V 6 bases and J 4 bases, with 10 bases left between them. The CDR3 contains 13 residues. The CDR3 nucleotides are TGTGCCAGCAGAGGCAGGGGTTACAATGAGCAGTTCTTC. This translates into CASRGRGYNEQFF.

The V call is TRBV6-1, the J call TRBJ1-1; the D gene is possibly TRBD1 (6 bases). Trimming took 10 bases from V and 4 from J, leaving 25 bases between them. Germline CDR1 is MNHNS and CDR2 is SASEGT. CDR3 length equals 16 residues. CDR3 in DNA: TGTGCCATCACCGTGGGGGGGCTTAAGGTTGGCACTGAAGCTTTCTTT. Translating it yields CAITVGGLKVGTEAFF.

The V call is TRBV20-1, the J call TRBJ1-1; possible D gene TRBD1, 5 bases. Germline CDR1 DFQATT, CDR2 SNEGSKA (reference sequence). The CDR3 is 15 amino acids. Trimming left V 0 bases short and J 1 base short, with 12 bases between. CDR3 sequence: CSARDHRQGNTEAFF. In DNA form, the CDR3 reads TGCAGTGCTAGAGATCATAGGCAGGGGAACACTGAAGCTTTCTTT.

This clonotype was counted at least ten times. The chain is built from TRBV5-1 and TRBJ2-1; 7 bases agree with TRBD1. Germline values: CDR1 SGHRS, CDR2 YFSETQ. Unmatched junction bases numbered 7, after V lost 4 bases and J lost 0 bases. The CDR3 contains 16 residues. The chain's CDR3 is CASSPRQGGSYNEQFF. The CDR3 DNA is TGCGCCAGCAGCCCGAGACAGGGTGGCTCCTACAATGAGCAGTTCTTC.

This clonotype was detected a few times. The chain combines TRBV7-2 with TRBJ1-2, with a tentative D call TRBD1 (5 bases). Per the germline V gene, CDR1 is SGHTA and CDR2 is FQGNSA. Trimming pared 5 bases from V and 7 bases from J, leaving 14 bases between. There are 13 residues in the CDR3. The CDR3 protein is CASSPTVRFGYTF. In DNA, the CDR3 is TGTGCCAGCAGCCCGACAGTCCGTTTTGGCTACACCTTC.

The J gene is TRBJ2-4, the V gene TRBV18, with TRBD1 matching 7 bases. V shed 2 bases, J shed 2 bases, and the junction held 6 bases outside the gene matches. In germline, CDR1 is KGHSH, CDR2 LQKENI. This CDR3 has 16 amino acids. The CDR3 DNA is TGTGCCAGCTCACCAACGGGACAGCTGACCAAAAACATTCAGTACTTC. As protein: CASSPTGQLTKNIQYF.

The chain combines TRBV6-1 with TRBJ1-1; a possible D gene is TRBD1 (5 bases). There are 16 residues in the CDR3. The germline V gene encodes CDR1 MNHNS and CDR2 SASEGT. The V gene lost 4 bases and the J gene lost 1 base, with 16 bases spanning the gap. CDR3 amino acids: CASSGFQGRGNTEAFF. The CDR3 DNA reads TGTGCCAGCAGTGGTTTTCAGGGACGGGGGAACACTGAAGCTTTCTTT.

This clonotype was seen a handful of times. The chain joins TRBV13 to TRBJ1-4; unclear D gene. Germline V CDR1 and CDR2: PRHDT, FYEKMQ (reference sequence). V was cut by 6 bases and J by 0 bases, with 11 bases left in between. The CDR3 extends over 15 amino acids. The CDR3 sequence: CASRGRGATNEKLFF. The CDR3 DNA reads as TGTGCCAGCAGGGGTCGAGGTGCAACTAATGAAAAACTGTTTTTT.

A few counts support this clonotype. This chain uses TRBV5-5 with TRBJ2-5; D ambiguous. Between the trimmed V and J ends, which lost 2 bases and 2 bases, there was a span of 10 bases. Germline CDR1 and CDR2: SGHKS and YYEKEE (reference sequence). CDR3 size: 14 residues. The CDR3 loop is CASSFFQRQETQYF. As DNA, the CDR3 is TGTGCCAGCAGCTTCTTTCAGCGTCAAGAGACCCAGTACTTC.

This clonotype occurred a few times. The chain links TRBV18 to TRBJ2-5; D might be TRBD2 (5 bases). This CDR3 is built from 14 residues. Per germline, CDR1 KGHSH and CDR2 LQKENI. Trimming removed 1 base from V and 5 bases from J, with 11 bases in between. DNA of the CDR3: TGTGCCAGCTCACCACGGGCCGAGCGGGAGACCCAGTACTTC. Amino acid sequence: CASSPRAERETQYF.

This clonotype was observed a few times. The V gene is TRBV3-1, the J gene TRBJ2-7, with 15 bases fitting TRBD2. The CDR3 runs to 15 residues. Losses at the gene ends were 5 bases for V and 7 bases for J; bases not matched to a gene: 6. The germline V gene encodes CDR1 LGHDT and CDR2 YNNKEL (reference sequence). Here the CDR3 reads CASSRTSGRDNEQYF. The CDR3 DNA follows: TGTGCCAGCAGCAGGACTAGCGGGAGGGATAATGAGCAGTACTTC.

This chain joins TRBV5-1 and TRBJ2-1; 13 bases agree with TRBD2. Germline lookup yields CDR1 SGHRS and CDR2 YFSETQ. The CDR3 runs 21 residues. The J segment lost 0 bases and the V segment lost 3 bases, leaving 15 bases of the junction unmatched. The chain's CDR3 is CASSWPLGTSGDRSSYNEQFF. The DNA for the CDR3 is TGCGCCAGCAGCTGGCCGTTAGGGACTAGCGGGGATAGGAGCTCCTACAATGAGCAGTTCTTC.

This clonotype was picked up many times. The chain carries TRBV9 and TRBJ2-3, with 9 bases lining up with TRBD2. Trimming removed 0 bases from V and 3 bases from J; junction bases left unmatched: 5. The CDR3 totals 16 residues. Germline CDR1 is SGDLS and CDR2 is YYNGEE. The chain's CDR3 is CASSVDAGGQTDTQYF. The DNA of the CDR3 is TGTGCCAGCAGCGTAGACGCGGGAGGGCAAACAGATACGCAGTATTTT.

V and J are TRBV7-2 and TRBJ2-7, with TRBD2 matching 7 bases. The V gene end was trimmed by 0 bases and the J gene end by 2 bases; junction bases not matched to a gene: 10. This CDR3 has 17 amino acids. Looked up from germline, CDR1 is SGHTA and CDR2 is FQGNSA. In nucleotides, the CDR3 is TGTGCCAGCAGCTTAGCGGGGGTAGCGGGCCGACCCTACGAGCAGTACTTC. It codes for CASSLAGVAGRPYEQYF.

This chain uses TRBV29-1 with TRBJ2-1; maybe TRBD2 (6 bases). CDR1 and CDR2 (germline): SQVTM, ANQGSEA. The CDR3 consists of 10 residues. The germline V and J ends were trimmed by 8 bases and 6 bases, with 8 bases remaining between them. The CDR3 spells CSMGGNEQFF. The CDR3 nucleotides read TGCAGCATGGGGGGCAATGAGCAGTTCTTC.

A few counts support this clonotype. The V gene is TRBV7-2, the J gene TRBJ2-3, with TRBD1 as a possible D gene (6 bases). This CDR3 contains 15 residues. V lost 7 bases and J lost 2, with 16 bases in between. Germline values: CDR1 SGHTA, CDR2 FQGNSA. The CDR3 reads CASNPPQGATDTQYF. The CDR3, as DNA: TGTGCCAGCAACCCCCCACAGGGAGCCACAGATACGCAGTATTTT.

This clonotype was counted many times. The DNA for the CDR3 is TGCGCCAGCAGCTCCGCCGACAGGGGGTACCAAGAGACCCAGTACTTC. Translating it yields CASSSADRGYQETQYF. The chain recombines TRBV5-1 with TRBJ2-5, with TRBD1 identical over 9 bases. The CDR3 totals 16 residues. CDR1 and CDR2 from the germline V gene are SGHRS and YFSETQ. V lost 3 bases and J lost 0; bases outside the gene matches: 6. Together with reference TRBV5-1 and TRBJ2-5, the CDR3 gives the full variable domain: KAGVTQTPRYLIKTRGQQVTLSCSPISGHRSVSWYQQTPGQGLQFLFEYFSETQRNKGNFPGRFSGRQFSNSRSEMNVSTLELGDSALYLCASSSADRGYQETQYFGPGTRLLVL.

The chain employs TRBV20-1 and TRBJ2-7; D call uncertain. Looked up from germline, CDR1 is DFQATT and CDR2 is SNEGSKA (reference sequence). This CDR3 region has 10 residues. Deletions cut 3 bases from V and 6 bases from J, with 6 bases between. The CDR3 sequence: CSARSSEQYF. CDR3 DNA: TGCAGTGCTAGGTCGAGCGAGCAGTACTTC.